Listed below are T cell receptor beta chains from one sample, sequenced in a study of T cell repertoires in cytomegalovirus infection. TCRdb used MiXCR to reprocess the reads, holding one entry per CDR3 protein. Seen here are approximately 500,000 distinct CDR3 sequences, about 15% observed once, and the top ten hold 20% to 30%. The source material was CD8+ T cells from PBMCs. The receptors come from a human donor in good health (CMV status not recorded). Some clones in this sample may be carry-over from other donors' samples. The CDR3 runs from the conserved cysteine through the conserved F or W. The order of the fields is D gene, V gene, J gene, clone size, CDR3 DNA, CDR3 protein. A D gene is named only where the DNA matches it firmly. Clone size is stated in some rows and not others, as once, few, many or a class when expanded.

NA,TRBV14,TRBJ2-7,few,TGTGCCAGCAGCCAAGCTGGGTCCAACGAGCAGTACTTC,CASSQAGSNEQYF
TRBD2,TRBV20-1,TRBJ2-3,NA,TGCAGTGCTAGTATACGGACTAGCGGGGTTAACACAGATACGCAGTATTTT,CSASIRTSGVNTDTQYF
NA,TRBV27,TRBJ2-1,few,TGTGCCAGCATAGGGGGGGACTCGCCCTACAATGAGCAGTTCTTC,CASIGGDSPYNEQFF
TRBD2,TRBV5-1,TRBJ2-2,few,TGCGCCAGCAGCTTACGGGGGAGGGAAGACACCGGGGAGCTGTTTTTT,CASSLRGREDTGELFF
TRBD1,TRBV27,TRBJ2-5,NA,TGTGCCAGCAGTTCTCACGAGGGGGCCCGTCACGAGACCCAGTACTTC,CASSSHEGARHETQYF
NA,TRBV20-1,TRBJ2-5,NA,TGCAGTGCATTAGCCAGGGGAGGCGTTGGAGAGACCCAGTACTTC,CSALARGGVGETQYF
TRBD2,TRBV25-1,TRBJ2-1,few,TGTGCCAGCAGTGACCTCTTAGCGGGGGGCGATAAGTACAATGAGCAGTTCTTC,CASSDLLAGGDKYNEQFF
TRBD1,TRBV14,TRBJ1-1,many,TGTGCCAGCAGCCAATACATGACAGGGTCCACTGAAGCTTTCTTT,CASSQYMTGSTEAFF
NA,TRBV25-1,TRBJ2-7,few,TGTGCCAGCAGTGAATTGGCAGGGATAAACGAGCAGTACTTC,CASSELAGINEQYF
TRBD1,TRBV27,TRBJ1-2,NA,TGTGCCAGCAGTTTACGCGATACAGGGGGCATAGATGGCTACACCTTC,CASSLRDTGGIDGYTF
NA,TRBV18,TRBJ2-7,NA,TGTGCCAGCTCACCACCCGCGTGGTCCTACTACGAGCAGTACTTC,CASSPPAWSYYEQYF
NA,TRBV6-1,TRBJ2-3,NA,TGTGCCAGCAGTGTTGACCCGAGGGGCTCCACAGATACGCAGTATTTT,CASSVDPRGSTDTQYF
NA,TRBV10-3,TRBJ2-7,NA,TGTGCCATCAGTCCAAAGGGGTTGCCCTACGAGCAGTACTTC,CAISPKGLPYEQYF
TRBD2,TRBV4-2,TRBJ2-4,NA,TGTGCCAGCAGCCAGGGACTAGCGGGGGACATTCAGTACTTC,CASSQGLAGDIQYF
NA,TRBV20-1,TRBJ1-1,few,TGCAGTGCTCTCCGGGCGGGGACTGAAGCTTTCTTT,CSALRAGTEAFF
TRBD1,TRBV6-6,TRBJ2-1,many,TGTGCCAGCAGTTACGGGCCAGGGGGTAGGAATGAGCAGTTCTTC,CASSYGPGGRNEQFF
NA,TRBV29-1,TRBJ2-3,NA,TGCAGCGTTGGGGAGACGGGGATGAACACAGATACGCAGTATTTT,CSVGETGMNTDTQYF
NA,TRBV6-4,TRBJ2-3,few,TGTGCCAGCAGTGACTCGGACAGCACAGATACGCAGTATTTT,CASSDSDSTDTQYF
TRBD1,TRBV20-1,TRBJ1-1,NA,TGCAGTGCTAGAGACTGGACAGGGGGCAGAACTGAAGCTTTCTTT,CSARDWTGGRTEAFF
TRBD1,TRBV5-1,TRBJ2-7,NA,TGCGCCAGCAGCTTGAGCCAGGGGGCGGCCTACGAGCAGTACTTC,CASSLSQGAAYEQYF
TRBD2,TRBV6-1,TRBJ2-3,few,TGTGCCAGCAGTGAACTCGGGGGGGGCCGACTCACAGATACGCAGTATTTT,CASSELGGGRLTDTQYF
NA,TRBV28,TRBJ2-7,NA,TGTGCCAGCAGTTTACCTCCGTCTTTTTACGAGCAGTACTTC,CASSLPPSFYEQYF
TRBD1,TRBV7-7,TRBJ2-3,few,TGTGCCAGCAGCCCGCAGGACAGGAGAGATACGCAGTATTTT,CASSPQDRRDTQYF
TRBD2,TRBV12-3/TRBV12-4,TRBJ2-1,many,TGTGCCAGCAGTGACAGCGGGGGGGCCAACAATGAGCAGTTCTTC,CASSDSGGANNEQFF
NA,TRBV2,TRBJ1-5,many,TGTGCCAGCAGTGACCCCGGGTCCATAGATTATAGCAATCAGCCCCAGCATTTT,CASSDPGSIDYSNQPQHF
NA,TRBV9,TRBJ2-7,NA,TGTGCCAGCAGCGTTGGGTCGGGATCTAGCCACGAGCAGTACTTC,CASSVGSGSSHEQYF
NA,TRBV4-2,TRBJ2-7,NA,TGTGCCAGCAGCCCCGTGACTCCCGACGGATACTCCTACGAGCAGTACTTC,CASSPVTPDGYSYEQYF
TRBD2,TRBV5-4,TRBJ2-1,many,TGTGCCAGCAGCTTGAGGCGGGAGGTCCCCTCCTACAATGAGCAGTTCTTC,CASSLRREVPSYNEQFF
NA,TRBV5-8,TRBJ2-1,many,TGTGCCAGCAGCCCACGAGGCAGGGGCCGCCGATCTTTATACAATGAGCAGTTCTTC,CASSPRGRGRRSLYNEQFF
TRBD2,TRBV29-1,TRBJ2-7,NA,TGCAGCGTTCTAGCGGGAGTCGGCTACGAGCAGTACTTC,CSVLAGVGYEQYF
TRBD2,TRBV4-2,TRBJ2-7,many,TGTGCCAGCAGCCAAGAAGTAGCGGGGGGGCGGTACGAGCAGTACTTC,CASSQEVAGGRYEQYF
NA,TRBV19,TRBJ1-5,many,TGTGCTAACAGGGAGGGGTGGGCTAGCAATCAGCCCCAGCATTTT,CANREGWASNQPQHF
NA,TRBV4-1,TRBJ1-5,NA,TGCGCCAGCAGCCCGCAGTCTGCTAGCAATCAGCCCCAGCATTTT,CASSPQSASNQPQHF
TRBD2,TRBV7-8,TRBJ2-1,many,TGTGCCAGCAGCGTCTCCGGGACTATAAATGAGCAGTTCTTC,CASSVSGTINEQFF
TRBD2,TRBV7-3,TRBJ2-1,many,TGTGCCAGCAGCCCTAGCGGGATAAGCAATGAGCAGTTCTTC,CASSPSGISNEQFF
NA,TRBV11-2,TRBJ1-1,many,TGTGCCAGCTCTGGGGGAACACAGGACACTGAAGCTTTCTTT,CASSGGTQDTEAFF
TRBD1,TRBV4-2,TRBJ2-1,NA,TGTGCCAGCAGCCAACGGGACAGGGAAGAGCAGTTCTTC,CASSQRDREEQFF
TRBD1,TRBV27,TRBJ1-1,few,TGTGCCAGCAGTTTGGGAGGGACAGGGGGCATAGGGACTGAAGCTTTCTTT,CASSLGGTGGIGTEAFF
NA,TRBV24-1,TRBJ2-1,many,TGTGCCACCAGTGATTTTGGAAATGAGCAGTTCTTC,CATSDFGNEQFF
TRBD2,TRBV10-2,TRBJ2-1,few,TGCGCCTCCCATAGTAGCGGGATTTTAGATGAGCAGTTCTTC,CASHSSGILDEQFF
NA,TRBV6-5,TRBJ1-1,many,TGTGCCAGCAGTTACTCTTCGGTGGGGGCTGAAGCTTTCTTT,CASSYSSVGAEAFF
TRBD1,TRBV15,TRBJ1-1,NA,TGTGCCACCAGCAGGAGACAGGGGTCGAACACTGAAGCTTTCTTT,CATSRRQGSNTEAFF
NA,TRBV4-1,TRBJ2-1,NA,TGCGCCAGCAGCCAAGATGGGAACCAGCCAGGGCAGTTCTTC,CASSQDGNQPGQFF
NA,TRBV27,TRBJ2-1,few,TGTGCCAGCAGTCACTCAGGGGCTTCGTACAATGAGCAGTTCTTC,CASSHSGASYNEQFF
TRBD1,TRBV5-6,TRBJ1-6,few,TGTGCCAGCAGCTTGTGGACAGGAAATTCACCCCTCCACTTT,CASSLWTGNSPLHF
NA,TRBV11-2,TRBJ1-5,many,TGCGCCAGCAGCTTATGGAGAGGGGGGGTGCCTCAGCCCCAGCATTTT,CASSLWRGGVPQPQHF
NA,TRBV23-1,TRBJ2-1,NA,TGTGCCACTCTTTTGGTGACCTACAATGAGCAGTTCTTC,CATLLVTYNEQFF
NA,TRBV4-2,TRBJ1-4,NA,TGTGCCAGCAGCCGTTCTAGGGGGGCGGAGGGTGAAAAACTGTTTTTT,CASSRSRGAEGEKLFF